The rows below give T cell receptor beta chains drawn from one sample of a study of blood T cell repertoires in COVID-19. Clones were read by immunoSEQ multiplex PCR, and TCRdb kept only the in-frame ones, dropping some. The sample includes about 200,000 clones, roughly 86% of them seen just once. The sample taken for sequencing was PBMCs or T cells enriched from blood (not recorded which). These receptors were obtained from a man in his forties with acute COVID-19. Both conserved end residues are part of each CDR3. A D gene is named only where the DNA matches it firmly. Part of the rows lack a size; the others show once, few, many or a class for expanded clones.

>-|-|TRBV28|TRBJ2-5
TGTGCCAGCACTAAGAATCAAGAGACCCAGTACTTC
CASTKNQETQYF
>-|-|TRBV7-6|TRBJ2-5
TGTGCCAGCAGGACAAGCGGGACAGGCCAAGAGACCCAGTACTTC
CASRTSGTGQETQYF
>-|-|TRBV27|TRBJ1-3
TGTGCCAGCAGTTTATTCCGGGGCTCTGGAAACACCATATATTTT
CASSLFRGSGNTIYF
>-|-|TRBV10-2|TRBJ2-5
TGCGCCAGCAGTGAACTAGGGCAATCGGAGACCCAGTACTTC
CASSELGQSETQYF
>TRBD2|-|TRBV5-1|TRBJ2-4
TGCGCCAGCAGCCTTACGACTAGCGGGAATAACATTCAGTACTTC
CASSLTTSGNNIQYF
>-|once|TRBV7-2|TRBJ2-5
TGTGCCAGCAGCCATGACAGGCCTGGGACCCAGTACTTC
CASSHDRPGTQYF
>TRBD1|-|TRBV10-3|TRBJ2-7
TGTGCCATCAGTGACCCGGGACAGGGATCCTACGAGCAGTACTTC
CAISDPGQGSYEQYF
>-|-|TRBV4-1|TRBJ2-5
TGCGCCAGCAGCCAAGGGACAGTCCAAGAGACCCAGTACTTC
CASSQGTVQETQYF
>-|-|TRBV11-2|TRBJ2-1
TGTGCCAGCAGCTTAGATCGGAACAGGTGGGATGAGCAGTTCTTC
CASSLDRNRWDEQFF
>-|-|TRBV27|TRBJ2-2
TGTGCCAGCAGTTTACTTCCCCCCACCGGGGAGCTGTTTTTT
CASSLLPPTGELFF
>TRBD2|-|TRBV5-5|TRBJ2-2
TGTGCCAGCAGCTTGGCCCGGGTGGGAGGGCCGGCCGGGGAGCTGTTTTTT
CASSLARVGGPAGELFF
>TRBD2|-|TRBV11-3|TRBJ2-7
TGTGCCAGCAGATTTGGACTAGCGGTCTCCTACGAGCAGTACTTC
CASRFGLAVSYEQYF
>-|-|TRBV3-1/TRBV3-2|TRBJ2-3
TGTGCCAGCAGCCAAGATTCGTTCGGTACAGATACGCAGTATTTT
CASSQDSFGTDTQYF
>TRBD2|-|TRBV30|TRBJ2-5
TGTGCCTCGCCGGGGGGAAGTGGAAGTGAGACCCAGTACTTC
CASPGGSGSETQYF
>-|once|TRBV7-9|TRBJ2-1
TGTGCCAGCAGCTTAGTCGGGGGAAGCGAAAATGAGCAGTTCTTC
CASSLVGGSENEQFF
>-|-|TRBV2|TRBJ2-5
TGTGCCAGCACTCTTCAGGCAGTCCAAGAGACCCAGTACTTC
CASTLQAVQETQYF
>TRBD1|-|TRBV7-2|TRBJ2-5
TGTGCCAGCAGGACAGGGGGTCAAGAGACCCAGTACTTC
CASRTGGQETQYF
>-|-|TRBV27|TRBJ1-1
TGTGCCAGCAAAAAAACAAAGTTTAACACTGAAGCTTTCTTT
CASKKTKFNTEAFF
>-|-|TRBV11-2|TRBJ2-5
TGTGCCAGCAGCCCCTATGACTGGCAAGAGACCCAGTACTTC
CASSPYDWQETQYF
>TRBD2|-|TRBV18|TRBJ2-7
TGTGCCAGCTCACCAGCGGGAGGCTCCTACGAGCAGTACTTC
CASSPAGGSYEQYF
>TRBD1|-|TRBV2|TRBJ1-5
TGTGCCAGCAGAGACAGGGTGAGCAATCAGCCCCAGCATTTT
CASRDRVSNQPQHF
>TRBD1|-|TRBV30|TRBJ2-7
TGTGCCTGGAGTAGGGGACAGGGAGGGAGAGAGCAGTACTTC
CAWSRGQGGREQYF
>-|-|TRBV10-2|TRBJ1-3
TGCGCCAGCAGTGACCCCCCGGGGGGCTCTGGAAACACCATATATTTT
CASSDPPGGSGNTIYF
>TRBD2|-|TRBV5-1|TRBJ2-5
TGCGCCAGCAGCTTGAGGGGGACTAGCGGGAGCTCCGGGAAGACCCAGTACTTC
CASSLRGTSGSSGKTQYF
>TRBD2|-|TRBV6-1|TRBJ2-5
TGTGCCAGCAGTGAAGCGTTAATTGTTACGGGGGGGTTGGGAGAGACCCAGTACTTC
CASSEALIVTGGLGETQYF
>TRBD2|few|TRBV5-1|TRBJ2-3
TGCGCCAGCAGCTTGGCCGGTCTAGCGGGAGGTGCAGATACGCAGTATTTT
CASSLAGLAGGADTQYF
>TRBD2|few|TRBV30|TRBJ2-7
TGTGCCTGGAGCTACTCACTAGCGAGCGAGCAGTACTTC
CAWSYSLASEQYF
>TRBD1|once|TRBV30|TRBJ2-7
TGTGCCTGGGCGACAGGGGGCTCCTACGAGCAGTACTTC
CAWATGGSYEQYF
>-|-|TRBV19|TRBJ2-5
TGTGCCAGCAGTGATCCCGGAGAGACCCAGTACTTC
CASSDPGETQYF
>TRBD2|-|TRBV30|TRBJ2-7
TGTGCCTGGAGTGACCCTAGCGGCTCCTACGAGCAGTACTTC
CAWSDPSGSYEQYF
>TRBD2|-|TRBV28|TRBJ2-5
TGTGCCAGCACTCTACTAGCGGGAGGCGCCGAGACCCAGTACTTC
CASTLLAGGAETQYF
>-|-|TRBV29-1|TRBJ2-7
TGCAGCGTGAACAGGGGGGGTTCGGGCGAGCAGTACTTC
CSVNRGGSGEQYF
>-|-|TRBV7-9|TRBJ2-3
TGTGCCAGCAGTGGGGGGGCGACGGATACGCAGTATTTT
CASSGGATDTQYF
>TRBD1|-|TRBV30|TRBJ1-2
TGTGCCGCGCCCCGGGGACAGGCCTATGGCTACACCTTC
CAAPRGQAYGYTF
>-|once|TRBV6-2/TRBV6-3|TRBJ2-2
TGTGCCAGCAGCTCGTCAGGGGTCGGGAACACCGGGGAGCTGTTTTTT
CASSSSGVGNTGELFF
>-|-|TRBV6-5|TRBJ2-4
TGTGCCAGCAGTCGTCAACCCCTTACTGAAAACATTCAGTACTTC
CASSRQPLTENIQYF
>-|-|TRBV6-5|TRBJ2-7
TGTGCCAGCAGTCCGGGACACGTTCCCAACTACGAGCAGTACTTC
CASSPGHVPNYEQYF
>TRBD1|-|TRBV28|TRBJ2-5
TGTGCCAGCATTAGGGGGGGACAGGGGTCAGAGACCCAGTACTTC
CASIRGGQGSETQYF
>TRBD1|-|TRBV7-9|TRBJ2-1
TGTGCCAGCACCCGCCAGGGGGCGTTACCCACCAATGAGCAGTTCTTC
CASTRQGALPTNEQFF
>TRBD1|-|TRBV5-1|TRBJ2-7
TGCGCCAGCAGCCTTGACATAAGGACGGGACAGTCATTCGGGCAGTACTTC
CASSLDIRTGQSFGQYF
>-|-|TRBV13|TRBJ1-2
TGTGCCAGCAGCTTAGTTTCGGGCTACACCTTC
CASSLVSGYTF
>TRBD1|-|TRBV6-5|TRBJ1-5
TGTGCCAGCCAACAGGGGTTGGATAGCAATCAGCCCCAGCATTTT
CASQQGLDSNQPQHF
>-|-|TRBV2|TRBJ1-6
TGTGCCAGCGGCCAGGTCTATTCACCCCTCCACTTT
CASGQVYSPLHF
>TRBD2|-|TRBV3-1/TRBV3-2|TRBJ2-7
TGTGCCAGCAGCCTTAACGAAGCTAGCGGGAGAAACGAGCAGTACTTC
CASSLNEASGRNEQYF
>-|-|TRBV7-9|TRBJ1-1
TGTGCCAGCAGCCAAGAGCGAGTTTTCAACACTGAAGCTTTCTTT
CASSQERVFNTEAFF
>-|few|TRBV19|TRBJ1-5
TGTGCCAGTAGTATAGTCAGGGTTTTTGGCCGCAATCAGCCCCAGCATTTT
CASSIVRVFGRNQPQHF
>TRBD1|once|TRBV11-2|TRBJ2-1
TGTGCCAGCAGCTACAGGGGCAGGCCCAGAGGGGATGAGCAGTTCTTC
CASSYRGRPRGDEQFF
>TRBD1|once|TRBV28|TRBJ2-7
TGTGCCAGCAGACCCACAGGGGGTCTGTCCTACGAGCAGTACTTC
CASRPTGGLSYEQYF
>-|few|TRBV10-1|TRBJ1-1
TGCGCCAGCAGCTCGACTCGGACTGAAGCTTTCTTT
CASSSTRTEAFF
>TRBD1|-|TRBV28|TRBJ1-1
TGTGCCAGCAGGAGATCCGGGACAGAGAAAGCTTTCTTT
CASRRSGTEKAFF
>-|-|TRBV5-1|TRBJ2-1
TGCGCCAGCAGCTTGGACAGGGAGAACGAGCAGTTCTTC
CASSLDRENEQFF
>-|few|TRBV7-2|TRBJ1-5
TGTGCCAGCAGCACATGGAGCAATCAGCCCCAGCATTTT
CASSTWSNQPQHF
>-|-|TRBV4-1|TRBJ2-7
TGCGCCAGCAGCCAAGATCGATTGCGGGGCGAGCAGTACTTC
CASSQDRLRGEQYF
>-|-|TRBV6-5|TRBJ2-2
TGTGCCAGCAGGCAGACACACACCGGGGAGCTGTTTTTT
CASRQTHTGELFF
>-|-|TRBV28|TRBJ1-1
TGTGCCAGCAGTTGGGCAGATGAAGCTTTCTTT
CASSWADEAFF